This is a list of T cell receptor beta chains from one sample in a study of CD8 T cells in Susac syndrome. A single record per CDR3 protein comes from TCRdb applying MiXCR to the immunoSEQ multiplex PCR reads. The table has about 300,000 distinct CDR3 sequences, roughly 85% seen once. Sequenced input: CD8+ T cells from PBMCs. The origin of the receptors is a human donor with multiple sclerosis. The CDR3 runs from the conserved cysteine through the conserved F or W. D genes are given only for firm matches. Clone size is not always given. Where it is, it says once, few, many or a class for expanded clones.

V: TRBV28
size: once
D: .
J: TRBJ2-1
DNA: TGTGCCAGCAGTCCCCAGGGGATCTCCTACAATGAGCAGTTCTTC
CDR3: CASSPQGISYNEQFF

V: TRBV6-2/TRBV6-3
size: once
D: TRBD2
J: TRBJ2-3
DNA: TGTGCCAGCAGGAGCGCGCTAGCGGGAGTGTGGACAGATACGCAGTATTTT
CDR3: CASRSALAGVWTDTQYF

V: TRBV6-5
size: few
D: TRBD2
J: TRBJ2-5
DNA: TGTGCCAGCGGGGAGGGGACCCAGTACTTC
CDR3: CASGEGTQYF

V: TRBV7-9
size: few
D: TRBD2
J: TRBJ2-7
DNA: TGTGCCAGCAGCCGTCCGGGACTAGGGTTCTACGAGCAGTACTTC
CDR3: CASSRPGLGFYEQYF

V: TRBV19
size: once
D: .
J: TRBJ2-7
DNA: TGTGCCAGTAGTATGGGACTGGGGATCTACGAGCAGTACTTC
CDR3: CASSMGLGIYEQYF

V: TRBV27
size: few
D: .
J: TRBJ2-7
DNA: TGTGCCAGCAGCTTGCAAGGATACTACGAGCAGTACTTC
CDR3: CASSLQGYYEQYF

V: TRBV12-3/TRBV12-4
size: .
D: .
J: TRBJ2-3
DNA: TGTGCCAGCAGAAACGGCCCCTACCCCACAGAAAAAGATACGCAGTATTTT
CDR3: CASRNGPYPTEKDTQYF

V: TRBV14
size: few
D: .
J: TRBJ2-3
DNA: TGTGCCAGCAGCCCAGTCACGCGGACCTACACAGATACGCAGTATTTT
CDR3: CASSPVTRTYTDTQYF

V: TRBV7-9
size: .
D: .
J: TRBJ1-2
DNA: TGTGCCAGCAGCTTGGAGGGATATGGCTACACCTTC
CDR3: CASSLEGYGYTF

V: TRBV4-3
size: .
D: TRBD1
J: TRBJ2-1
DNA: TGCGCCAGCAGCCCGGCTATGCCCAGGGGGTTCTACAATGAGCAGTTCTTC
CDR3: CASSPAMPRGFYNEQFF

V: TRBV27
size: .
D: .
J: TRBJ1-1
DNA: TGTGCCAGCAGTTTATCGGGGCAATCTGAAGCTTTCTTT
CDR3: CASSLSGQSEAFF

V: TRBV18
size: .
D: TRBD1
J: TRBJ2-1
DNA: TGTGCCAGCTCACCACTCCGGACAGGGTCCTACAATGAGCAGTTCTTC
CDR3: CASSPLRTGSYNEQFF

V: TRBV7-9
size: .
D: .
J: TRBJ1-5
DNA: TGTGCCAGCAGTTCCTCCCGGGACCCACCCAATCAGCCCCAGCATTTT
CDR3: CASSSSRDPPNQPQHF

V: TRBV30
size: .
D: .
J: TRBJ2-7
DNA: TGTGCCTGGGGGTCGGGGCCCTCTACCTACGAGCAGTACTTC
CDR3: CAWGSGPSTYEQYF

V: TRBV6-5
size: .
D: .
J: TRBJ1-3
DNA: TGTGCCAGCAGTTACCGGGTCGGCGGGTTCTCTGGAAACACCATATATTTT
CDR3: CASSYRVGGFSGNTIYF

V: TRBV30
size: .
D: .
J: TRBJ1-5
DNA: TGTGCCTGCGATTTCGGCGAGGGTCAGCCCCAGCATTTT
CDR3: CACDFGEGQPQHF

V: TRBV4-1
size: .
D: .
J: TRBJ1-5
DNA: TGCGCCAGCAGCCAAGATTGGAGGTCTGGCAATCAGCCCCAGCATTTT
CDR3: CASSQDWRSGNQPQHF

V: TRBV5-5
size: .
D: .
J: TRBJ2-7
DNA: TGTGCCAGCAGCTTGGACTATATGACCTACGAGCAGTACTTC
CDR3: CASSLDYMTYEQYF

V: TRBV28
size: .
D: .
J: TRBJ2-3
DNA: TGTGCCAGCAGTTTATCATATACGCAGTATTTT
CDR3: CASSLSYTQYF

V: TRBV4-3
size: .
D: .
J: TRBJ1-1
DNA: TGCGCCAGCAGCCAAGGTCAGACTGAAGCTTTCTTT
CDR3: CASSQGQTEAFF

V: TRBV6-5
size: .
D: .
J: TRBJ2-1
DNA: TGTGCCAGCAGTAGGGGGGGTGAGCAGTTCTTC
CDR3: CASSRGGEQFF

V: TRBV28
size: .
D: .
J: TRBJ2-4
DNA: TGTGCCAGCAGTTCCCCCTCCGGGTTGCACATTCAGTACTTC
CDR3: CASSSPSGLHIQYF

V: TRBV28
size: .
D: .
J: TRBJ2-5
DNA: TGTGCCAGCAGTTTCGAAGACAGTGCGCGGGAGACCCAGTACTTC
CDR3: CASSFEDSARETQYF

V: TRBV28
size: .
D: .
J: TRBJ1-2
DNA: TGTGCCAGCAGTTTATCGGGACCGAAACCTACTAACTATGGCTACACCTTC
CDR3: CASSLSGPKPTNYGYTF

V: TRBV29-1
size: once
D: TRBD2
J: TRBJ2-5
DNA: TGCAGCGTTCGGCTAGCGGAGGGCCGGTACCAAGAGACCCAGTACTTC
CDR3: CSVRLAEGRYQETQYF

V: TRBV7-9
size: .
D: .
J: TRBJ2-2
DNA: TGTGCCAGCAGCTTAGTCCCCAGCCCCACCGGGGAGCTGTTTTTT
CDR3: CASSLVPSPTGELFF

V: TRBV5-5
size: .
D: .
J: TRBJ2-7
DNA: TGTGCCAGCAGCTCCCAGTCCCCCAGAGGCCCCTACGAGCAGTACTTC
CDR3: CASSSQSPRGPYEQYF

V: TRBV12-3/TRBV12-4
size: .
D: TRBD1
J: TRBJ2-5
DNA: TGTGCCAGCAGTGGATCTACAGGGGGATTAGAGACCCAGTACTTC
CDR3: CASSGSTGGLETQYF

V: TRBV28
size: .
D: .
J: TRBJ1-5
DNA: TGTGCCAGCAGTTTAAGGTTGACTGTCGGTAATCAGCCCCAGCATTTT
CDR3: CASSLRLTVGNQPQHF

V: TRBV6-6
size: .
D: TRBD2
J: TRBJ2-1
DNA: TGTGCCAGCAGTTACGGGACTAGCCTCGATGAGCAGTTCTTC
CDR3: CASSYGTSLDEQFF

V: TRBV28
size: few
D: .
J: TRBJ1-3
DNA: TGTGCCAGCAGTCCCCCGGCGGACACCATATATTTT
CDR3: CASSPPADTIYF

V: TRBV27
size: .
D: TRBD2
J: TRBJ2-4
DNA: TGTGCCAGCAGCCTACCGGGACTAGCGGGAGGGCCCCGGTGGGCCAAAAACATTCAGTACTTC
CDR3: CASSLPGLAGGPRWAKNIQYF

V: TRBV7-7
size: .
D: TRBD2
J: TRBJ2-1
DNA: TGTGCTAGCAGCTCTAGCGGCTACAATGAGCAGTTCTTC
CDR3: CASSSSGYNEQFF

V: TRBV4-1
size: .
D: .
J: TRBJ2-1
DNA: TGCGCCAGCAGCCAAGGGACGGGGAATGAGCAGTTCTTC
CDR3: CASSQGTGNEQFF

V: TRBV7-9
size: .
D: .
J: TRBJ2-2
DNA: TGTGCCAGCAGCACCTTAGCAGGCACCGGGGAGCTGTTTTTT
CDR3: CASSTLAGTGELFF

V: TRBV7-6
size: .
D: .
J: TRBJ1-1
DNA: TGTGCCAGCAGCTCACGGACAGATTTGAACACTGAAGCTTTCTTT
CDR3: CASSSRTDLNTEAFF